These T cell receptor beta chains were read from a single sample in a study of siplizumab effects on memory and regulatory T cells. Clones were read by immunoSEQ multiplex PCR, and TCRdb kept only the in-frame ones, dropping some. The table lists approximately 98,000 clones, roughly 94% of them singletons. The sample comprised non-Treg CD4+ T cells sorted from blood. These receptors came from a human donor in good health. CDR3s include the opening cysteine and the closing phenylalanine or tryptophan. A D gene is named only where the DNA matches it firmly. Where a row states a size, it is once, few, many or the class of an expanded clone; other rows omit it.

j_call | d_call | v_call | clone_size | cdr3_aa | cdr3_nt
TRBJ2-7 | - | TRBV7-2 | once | CASSSEGWSEQYF | TGTGCCAGCAGCTCAGAAGGTTGGAGCGAGCAGTACTTC
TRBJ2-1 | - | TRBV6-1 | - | CASSEGRPYNEQFF | TGTGCCAGCAGTGAAGGTAGACCCTACAATGAGCAGTTCTTC
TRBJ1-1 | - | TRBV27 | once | CASSLQVAGTEAFF | TGTGCCAGCAGTTTACAGGTTGCAGGCACTGAAGCTTTCTTT
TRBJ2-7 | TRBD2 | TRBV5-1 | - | CASSSTGTRSYEQYF | TGCGCCAGCAGCTCCACCGGGACTAGAAGCTACGAGCAGTACTTC
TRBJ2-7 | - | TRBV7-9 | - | CASSPRVGRSYEQYF | TGTGCCAGCAGCCCGAGGGTGGGCAGAAGCTACGAGCAGTACTTC
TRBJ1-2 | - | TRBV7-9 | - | CASSLEAPAGGYTF | TGTGCCAGCAGCTTAGAAGCCCCTGCTGGGGGCTACACCTTC
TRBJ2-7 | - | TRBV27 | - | CASSLRARGAEQYF | TGTGCCAGCAGTTTAAGGGCCAGGGGGGCCGAGCAGTACTTC
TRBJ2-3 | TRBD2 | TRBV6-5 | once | CASSRTRMLDTQYF | TGTGCCAGCAGTCGGACTAGAATGTTAGATACGCAGTATTTT
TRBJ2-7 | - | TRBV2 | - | CASGTSYEQYF | TGTGCCAGCGGGACCAGCTACGAGCAGTACTTC
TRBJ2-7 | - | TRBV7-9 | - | CASRPNSYEQYF | TGTGCCAGCAGACCCAATTCCTACGAGCAGTACTTC
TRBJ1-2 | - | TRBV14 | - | CASSQDSVGGGYTF | TGTGCCAGCAGCCAAGATTCTGTGGGAGGTGGCTACACCTTC
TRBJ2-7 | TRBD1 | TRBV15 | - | CATSANFGTGVYEQYF | TGTGCCACCAGCGCAAACTTCGGGACAGGGGTTTACGAGCAGTACTTC
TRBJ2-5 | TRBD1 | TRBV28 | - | CASSPLTGESWETQYF | TGTGCCAGCAGTCCGTTAACAGGGGAATCTTGGGAGACCCAGTACTTC
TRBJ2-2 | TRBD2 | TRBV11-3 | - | CASSLGGRVNGELFF | TGTGCCAGCAGCTTGGGCGGGAGGGTGAACGGGGAGCTGTTTTTT
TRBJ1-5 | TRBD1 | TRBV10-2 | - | CASRDRGPNQPQHF | TGCGCCAGCAGGGACAGGGGGCCTAATCAGCCCCAGCATTTT
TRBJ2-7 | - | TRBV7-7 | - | CASSLGEGVREQYF | TGTGCCAGCAGCTTGGGGGAGGGGGTCCGGGAGCAGTACTTC
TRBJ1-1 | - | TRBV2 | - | CASRQSGADAEAFF | TGTGCCAGCAGGCAATCCGGGGCCGATGCTGAAGCTTTCTTT
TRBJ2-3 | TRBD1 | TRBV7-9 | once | CASSLVGTGGTDTQYF | TGTGCCAGCAGCTTAGTGGGTACAGGGGGCACAGATACGCAGTATTTT
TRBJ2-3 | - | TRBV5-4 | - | CASSLAFKTSTDTQYF | TGTGCCAGCAGCTTGGCCTTCAAAACTAGCACAGATACGCAGTATTTT
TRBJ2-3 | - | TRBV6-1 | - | CASTRDGTDTQYF | TGTGCCAGCACCCGGGACGGCACAGATACGCAGTATTTT
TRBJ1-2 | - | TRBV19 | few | CASTTNRAALRGGYTF | TGTGCCAGTACCACCAACCGGGCGGCTCTTAGGGGAGGCTACACCTTC
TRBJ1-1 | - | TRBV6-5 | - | CASSYSLGGITEAFF | TGTGCCAGCAGTTACTCACTAGGGGGGATCACTGAAGCTTTCTTT
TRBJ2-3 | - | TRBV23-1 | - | CASSQSVKPRDTDTQYF | TGCGCCAGCAGTCAATCCGTAAAGCCCCGAGACACAGATACGCAGTATTTT
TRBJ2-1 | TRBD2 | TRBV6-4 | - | CASSGTSGSYNEQFF | TGTGCCAGCAGCGGGACTAGCGGTTCCTACAATGAGCAGTTCTTC
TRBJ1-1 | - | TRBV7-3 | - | CASSLVAQEGAFF | TGTGCCAGCAGCTTGGTCGCGCAGGAAGGGGCTTTCTTT
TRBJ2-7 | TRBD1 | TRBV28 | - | CASRPIQGAREQYF | TGTGCCAGCAGGCCAATACAGGGGGCGCGGGAGCAGTACTTC
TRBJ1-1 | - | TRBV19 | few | CASRWDPAMNTEAFF | TGTGCCAGTAGATGGGACCCTGCTATGAACACTGAAGCTTTCTTT
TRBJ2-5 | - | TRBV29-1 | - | CTYREQETQYF | TGCACCTACAGGGAACAAGAGACCCAGTACTTC
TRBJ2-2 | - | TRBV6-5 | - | CASRSMGTTGELFF | TGTGCCAGCAGATCGATGGGTACCACCGGGGAGCTGTTTTTT
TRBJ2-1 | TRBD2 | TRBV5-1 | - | CASSFIAGGSNEQFF | TGCGCCAGCAGCTTTATAGCGGGAGGGTCGAATGAGCAGTTCTTC
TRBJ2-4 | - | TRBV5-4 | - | CASSLASASASQYF | TGTGCCAGCAGCTTGGCCTCGGCATCCGCCAGCCAGTACTTC
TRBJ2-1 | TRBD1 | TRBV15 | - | CATSMEQTQGKSYNEQFF | TGTGCCACCAGCATGGAACAAACACAGGGGAAATCCTACAATGAGCAGTTCTTC
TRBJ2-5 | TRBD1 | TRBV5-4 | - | CASSPLRDSQETQYF | TGTGCCAGCAGCCCTCTCCGGGACAGCCAAGAGACCCAGTACTTC
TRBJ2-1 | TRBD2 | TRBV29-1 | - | CSVGGRVGNEQFF | TGCAGCGTTGGAGGGAGGGTTGGTAATGAGCAGTTCTTC
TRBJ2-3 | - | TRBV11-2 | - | CASSLESGLINTQYF | TGTGCCAGCAGCCTCGAGTCTGGACTGATCAATACGCAGTATTTT
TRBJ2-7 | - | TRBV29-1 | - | CSALTKGLEQYF | TGCAGCGCCCTCACGAAAGGGCTCGAGCAGTACTTC
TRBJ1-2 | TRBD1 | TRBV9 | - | CASTRGVVGYTF | TGTGCCAGCACCAGGGGGGTTGTCGGCTACACCTTC
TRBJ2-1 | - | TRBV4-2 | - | CASSQDSILGPYNEQFF | TGTGCCAGCAGCCAGGACAGTATCTTGGGCCCCTACAATGAGCAGTTCTTC
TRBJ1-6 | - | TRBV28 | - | CASRTARGAHSPLHF | TGTGCCAGCAGGACGGCCCGGGGGGCACATTCACCCCTCCACTTT
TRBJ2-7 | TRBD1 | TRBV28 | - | CASLPTGNPYEQYF | TGTGCCAGCTTGCCGACAGGGAATCCCTACGAGCAGTACTTC
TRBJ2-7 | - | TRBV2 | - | CASSEILPRAGYEQYF | TGTGCCAGCAGTGAAATTTTGCCTAGGGCCGGCTACGAGCAGTACTTC
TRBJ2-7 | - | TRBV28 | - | CASSGGRPYEQYF | TGTGCCAGCAGTGGAGGGAGACCCTACGAGCAGTACTTC
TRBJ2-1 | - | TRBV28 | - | CATYTRYNEQFF | TGTGCCACTTACACACGGTACAATGAGCAGTTCTTC
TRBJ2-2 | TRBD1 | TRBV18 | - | CASSSTGVVGELFF | TGTGCCAGCTCATCGACAGGGGTTGTCGGGGAGCTGTTTTTT
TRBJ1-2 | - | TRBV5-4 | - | CASRSLKGRGGYTF | TGTGCCAGCCGCAGCTTAAAGGGGCGAGGTGGCTACACCTTC
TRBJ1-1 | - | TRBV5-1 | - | CASSFKGGTEAFF | TGCGCCAGCAGCTTCAAGGGGGGCACTGAAGCTTTCTTT
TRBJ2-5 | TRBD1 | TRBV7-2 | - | CASSLGHRGQETQYF | TGTGCCAGCAGCTTAGGGCACAGGGGGCAAGAGACCCAGTACTTC
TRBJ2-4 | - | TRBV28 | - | CASKASQNIQYF | TGTGCCAGCAAGGCCAGTCAAAACATTCAGTACTTC
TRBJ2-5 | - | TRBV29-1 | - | CSVDRSLGETQYF | TGCAGCGTTGATAGGTCCCTCGGGGAGACCCAGTACTTC
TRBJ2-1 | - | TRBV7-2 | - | CASSLWGNEQFF | TGTGCCAGCAGCTTATGGGGAAATGAGCAGTTCTTC
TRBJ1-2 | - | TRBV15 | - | CATSKKQVGGYTF | TGTGCCACCAGCAAAAAACAAGTCGGAGGCTACACCTTC
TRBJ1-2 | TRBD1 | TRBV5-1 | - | CASSFQGDGYTF | TGCGCCAGCAGCTTTCAGGGGGATGGCTACACCTTC
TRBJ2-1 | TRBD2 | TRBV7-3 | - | CASSSSTGLAGTIMYNEQFF | TGTGCCAGCAGCTCCTCCACGGGACTAGCGGGAACTATAATGTACAATGAGCAGTTCTTC
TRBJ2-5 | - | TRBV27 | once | CASSLISGRQETQYF | TGTGCCAGCAGTTTAATAAGTGGCAGGCAAGAGACCCAGTACTTC